This T cell receptor (beta chain) originates from a study of early T cells in non-severe SARS-CoV-2 infection. On the study more broadly: Chains were not paired, and sequencing was done on bulk RNA from unsorted whole blood.

Regarding this clonotype: Its antigen remains unknown.

Germline CDR1 KGHDR, CDR2 SFDVKD. CDR3 length: 14 residues. V gave up 3 bases and J gave up 11 bases, with 16 bases separating them. Broader study findings: Matching with VDJdb favored anti-spike CD8 responses (missing private and CD4 specificities).

TCRdb re-derived calls from the 5' RACE reads in MiXCR, one entry per CDR3 protein. The repertoire has 70,000 to 75,000 distinct CDR3 sequences, 10% to 15% of them found once; the top ten carry approximately 4.5%. The V call is TRBV24-1, the J call TRBJ1-5; D is perhaps TRBD1 (5 bases). The receptor's source is an adult who was a healthcare worker with PCR-confirmed SARS-CoV-2 infection or an uninfected control (not recorded which). Sequences were obtained from whole blood. CDR3 in DNA: TGTGCCACCAGTGATATGGGACCCCGGGGGACCCAGCATTTT. Its translation: CATSDMGPRGTQHF.